This T cell receptor (beta chain) was documented in a study of T cell responses to AZD1222 COVID-19 vaccine. Clones were sequenced by immunoSEQ multiplex PCR, and TCRdb holds only the in-frame ones, with some missing. The data contain some 120,000 clones, roughly 86% of them singletons. The CDR3 runs to 15 residues. Germline V gene data show CDR1 as SNHLY and CDR2 as FYNNEI. The germline V and J ends were trimmed by 6 bases and 6 bases, with 20 bases remaining between them. The material sequenced was peripheral blood, taken on day 0 of AZD1222 vaccination. This clonotype was obtained from an adult in good health. The chain uses TRBV2 and TRBJ1-1, with D uncertain. In DNA form, the CDR3 reads TGTGCCAGCAGACCCGGGCCTAGCTCTCGGGCTGAAGCTTTCTTT. Translating gives CASRPGPSSRAEAFF.